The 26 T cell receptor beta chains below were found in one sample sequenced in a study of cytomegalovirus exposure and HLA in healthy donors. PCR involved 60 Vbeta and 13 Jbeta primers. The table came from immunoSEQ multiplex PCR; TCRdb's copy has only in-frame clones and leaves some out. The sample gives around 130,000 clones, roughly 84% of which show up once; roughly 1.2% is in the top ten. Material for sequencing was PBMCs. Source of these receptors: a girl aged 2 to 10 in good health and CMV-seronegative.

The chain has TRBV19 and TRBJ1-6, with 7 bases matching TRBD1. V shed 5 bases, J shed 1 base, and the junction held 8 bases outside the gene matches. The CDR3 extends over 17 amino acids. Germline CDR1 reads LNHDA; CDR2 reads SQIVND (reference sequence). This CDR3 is CASSLGQIQSYNSPLHF. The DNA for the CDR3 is TGTGCCAGTAGTTTGGGACAGATTCAATCCTATAATTCACCCCTCCACTTT. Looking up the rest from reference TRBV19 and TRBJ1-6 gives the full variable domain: DGGITQSPKYLFRKEGQNVTLSCEQNLNHDAMYWYRQDPGQGLRLIYYSQIVNDFQKGDIAEGYSVSREKKESFPLTVTSAQKNPTAFYLCASSLGQIQSYNSPLHFGNGTRLTVT.

The CDR3 spells CASSLGVEGETQYF. For the CDR3, the DNA is TGTGCCAGCAGCTTGGGGGTAGAGGGAGAGACCCAGTACTTC. The rearrangement links TRBV5-6 to TRBJ2-5, with a weak D call TRBD2 (5 bases). Between the trimmed V and J ends, which lost 0 bases and 4 bases, there was a span of 10 bases. This CDR3 is built from 14 residues. Germline CDR1 is SGHDT and CDR2 is YYEEEE. The full variable domain, rest sourced from reference TRBV5-6 and TRBJ2-5, is DAGVTQSPTHLIKTRGQQVTLRCSPKSGHDTVSWYQQALGQGPQFIFQYYEEEERQRGNFPDRFSGHQFPNYSSELNVNALLLGDSALYLCASSLGVEGETQYFGPGTRLLVL.

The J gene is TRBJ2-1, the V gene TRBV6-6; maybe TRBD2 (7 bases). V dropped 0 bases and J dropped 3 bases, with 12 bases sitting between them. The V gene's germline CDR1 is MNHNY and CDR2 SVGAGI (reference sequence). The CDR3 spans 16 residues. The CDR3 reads CASSYSKGGLYNEQFF. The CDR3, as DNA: TGTGCCAGCAGTTACTCGAAGGGGGGGCTCTACAATGAGCAGTTCTTC.

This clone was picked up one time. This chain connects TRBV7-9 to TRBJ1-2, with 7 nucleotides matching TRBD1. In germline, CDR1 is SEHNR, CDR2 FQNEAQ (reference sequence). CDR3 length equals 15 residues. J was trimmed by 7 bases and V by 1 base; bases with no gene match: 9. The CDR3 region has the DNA TGTGCCAGCAGCTTAGTTACAGGGGTAAAGGGTGGCTACACCTTC. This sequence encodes CASSLVTGVKGGYTF.

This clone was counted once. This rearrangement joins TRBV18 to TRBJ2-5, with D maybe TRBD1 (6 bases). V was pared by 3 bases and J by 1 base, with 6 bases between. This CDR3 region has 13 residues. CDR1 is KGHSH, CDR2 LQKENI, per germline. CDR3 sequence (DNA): TGTGCCAGCTCACCGGGGGCCCAAGAGACCCAGTACTTC. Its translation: CASSPGAQETQYF.

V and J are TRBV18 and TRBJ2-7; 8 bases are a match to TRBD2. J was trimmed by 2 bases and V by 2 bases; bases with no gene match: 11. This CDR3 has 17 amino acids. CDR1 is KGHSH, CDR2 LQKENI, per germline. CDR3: CASSPIPPGGGTYEQYF. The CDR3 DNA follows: TGTGCCAGCTCACCAATACCCCCGGGAGGGGGTACCTACGAGCAGTACTTC.

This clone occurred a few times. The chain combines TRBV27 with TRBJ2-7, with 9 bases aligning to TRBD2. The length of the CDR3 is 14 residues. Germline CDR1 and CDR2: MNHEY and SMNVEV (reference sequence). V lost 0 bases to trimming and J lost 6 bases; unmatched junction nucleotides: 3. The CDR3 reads CASSLSGGRAEQYF. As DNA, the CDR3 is TGTGCCAGCAGTTTATCCGGCGGGAGGGCCGAGCAGTACTTC.

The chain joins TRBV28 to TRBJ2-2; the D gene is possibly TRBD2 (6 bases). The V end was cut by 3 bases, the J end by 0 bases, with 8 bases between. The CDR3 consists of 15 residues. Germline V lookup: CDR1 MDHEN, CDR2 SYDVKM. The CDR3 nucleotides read TGTGCCAGCAGTTTGCGGGGCCCGAACACCGGGGAGCTGTTTTTT. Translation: CASSLRGPNTGELFF.

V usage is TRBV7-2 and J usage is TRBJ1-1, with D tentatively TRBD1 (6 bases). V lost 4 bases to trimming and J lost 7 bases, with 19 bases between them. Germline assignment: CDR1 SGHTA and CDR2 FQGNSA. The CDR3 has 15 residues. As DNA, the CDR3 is TGTGCCAGCAGCTCACGACTACAGGGTGGAGTTGAAGCTTTCTTT. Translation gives CASSSRLQGGVEAFF.

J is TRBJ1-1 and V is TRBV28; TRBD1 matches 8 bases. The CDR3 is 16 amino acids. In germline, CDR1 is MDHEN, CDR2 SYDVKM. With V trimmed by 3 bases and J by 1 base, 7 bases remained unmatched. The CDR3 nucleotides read TGTGCCAGCAGTTTCCCCTTTGGGACAGGGAACACTGAAGCTTTCTTT. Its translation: CASSFPFGTGNTEAFF.

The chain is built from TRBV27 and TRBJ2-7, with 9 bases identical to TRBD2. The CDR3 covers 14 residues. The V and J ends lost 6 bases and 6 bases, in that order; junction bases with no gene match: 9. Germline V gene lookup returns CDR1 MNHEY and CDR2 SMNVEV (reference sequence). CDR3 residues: CASRPGLAWGEQYF. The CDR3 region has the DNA TGTGCCAGCAGACCCGGACTAGCGTGGGGCGAGCAGTACTTC.

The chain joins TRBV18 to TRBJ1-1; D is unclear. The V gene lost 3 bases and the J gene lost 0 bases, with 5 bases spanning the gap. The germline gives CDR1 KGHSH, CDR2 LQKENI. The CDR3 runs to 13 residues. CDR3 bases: TGTGCCAGCTCACCCTCCGTGAACACTGAAGCTTTCTTT. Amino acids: CASSPSVNTEAFF.

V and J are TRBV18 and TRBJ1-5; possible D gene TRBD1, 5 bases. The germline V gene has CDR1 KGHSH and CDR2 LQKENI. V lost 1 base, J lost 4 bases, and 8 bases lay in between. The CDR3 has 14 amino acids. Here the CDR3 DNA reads TGTGCCAGCTCACCACAGGGGTCGAATCAGCCCCAGCATTTT. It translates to CASSPQGSNQPQHF.

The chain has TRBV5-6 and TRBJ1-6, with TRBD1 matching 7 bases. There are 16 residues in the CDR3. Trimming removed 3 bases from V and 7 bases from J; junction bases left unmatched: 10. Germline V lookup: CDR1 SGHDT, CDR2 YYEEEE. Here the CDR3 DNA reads TGTGCCAGCAGCTCCTGGGACAGTGTACTCAATTCACCCCTCCACTTT. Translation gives CASSSWDSVLNSPLHF.

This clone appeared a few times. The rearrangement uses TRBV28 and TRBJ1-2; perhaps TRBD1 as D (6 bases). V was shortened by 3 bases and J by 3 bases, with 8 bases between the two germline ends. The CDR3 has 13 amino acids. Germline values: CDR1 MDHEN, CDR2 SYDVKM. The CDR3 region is CASSFGQYYGYTF. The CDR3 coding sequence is TGTGCCAGCAGTTTCGGACAGTACTATGGCTACACCTTC.

The CDR3, as DNA: TGTGCCAGCAGTTTATATCCCCCAACACAGTTAAGCAATAATTCACCCCTCCACTTT. As protein: CASSLYPPTQLSNNSPLHF. The rearrangement links TRBV27 to TRBJ1-6; D ambiguous. V was pared by 1 base and J by 5 bases, with 21 bases between. The length of the CDR3 is 19 residues. Germline V gives CDR1 MNHEY, CDR2 SMNVEV (reference sequence).

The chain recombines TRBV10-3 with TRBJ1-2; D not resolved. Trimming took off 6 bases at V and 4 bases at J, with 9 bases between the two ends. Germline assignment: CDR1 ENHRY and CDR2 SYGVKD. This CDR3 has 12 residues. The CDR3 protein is CAIRESGYGYTF. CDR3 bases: TGTGCCATCAGAGAAAGCGGCTATGGCTACACCTTC.

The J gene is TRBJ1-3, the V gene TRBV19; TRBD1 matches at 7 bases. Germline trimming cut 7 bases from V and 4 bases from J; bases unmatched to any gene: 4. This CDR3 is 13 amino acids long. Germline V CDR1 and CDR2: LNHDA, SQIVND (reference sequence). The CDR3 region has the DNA TGTGCCAGTACCACGGGACAGGGAAACACCATATATTTT. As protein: CASTTGQGNTIYF.

The CDR3 DNA follows: TGCGCCAGCAGTGATACAGGGTACGACGAGCAGTACTTC. Translation gives CASSDTGYDEQYF. The rearrangement joins TRBV10-1 to TRBJ2-7; maybe TRBD1 (6 bases). Deletions cut 3 bases from V and 5 bases from J, with 11 bases between. The CDR3 consists of 13 residues. The germline V gene encodes CDR1 WNHNN and CDR2 SYGVQD (reference sequence).

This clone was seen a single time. The CDR3 bases are TGTGCCAGTAGTACAAACAATGAGCAGTTCTTC. Translated, it gives CASSTNNEQFF. The gene calls are TRBV19 and TRBJ2-1; D call uncertain. Trimming stripped 4 bases from V and 5 bases from J, with 3 bases between. The CDR3 extends over 11 amino acids. Germline V gene lookup returns CDR1 LNHDA and CDR2 SQIVND (reference sequence).

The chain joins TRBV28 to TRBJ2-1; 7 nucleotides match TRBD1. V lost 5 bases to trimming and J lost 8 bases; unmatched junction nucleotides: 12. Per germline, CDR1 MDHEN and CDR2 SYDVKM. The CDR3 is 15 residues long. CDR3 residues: CASSRQGLSVDEQFF. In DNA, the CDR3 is TGTGCCAGCAGTCGACAGGGCCTATCGGTGGATGAGCAGTTCTTC.

The CDR3 region is CASSYSTGQGNYGYTF. The CDR3 DNA reads as TGTGCCAGCAGTTACTCTACAGGACAGGGGAACTATGGCTACACCTTC. V gene TRBV6-5 combines with J gene TRBJ1-2; TRBD1 agrees at 9 bases. Germline V gives CDR1 MNHEY, CDR2 SVGAGI. With 0 bases clipped from V and 2 bases from J, the junction kept 4 bases outside the gene matches. This CDR3 has 16 amino acids.

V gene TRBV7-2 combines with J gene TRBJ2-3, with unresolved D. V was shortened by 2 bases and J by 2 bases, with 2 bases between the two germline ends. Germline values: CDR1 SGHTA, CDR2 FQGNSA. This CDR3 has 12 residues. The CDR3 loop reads CASSLLTDTQYF. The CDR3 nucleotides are TGTGCCAGCAGCTTACTCACAGATACGCAGTATTTT. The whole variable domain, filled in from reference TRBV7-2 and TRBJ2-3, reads GAGVSQSPSNKVTEKGKDVELRCDPISGHTALYWYRQSLGQGLEFLIYFQGNSAPDKSGLPSDRFSAERTGGSVSTLTIQRTQQEDSAVYLCASSLLTDTQYFGPGTRLTVL.

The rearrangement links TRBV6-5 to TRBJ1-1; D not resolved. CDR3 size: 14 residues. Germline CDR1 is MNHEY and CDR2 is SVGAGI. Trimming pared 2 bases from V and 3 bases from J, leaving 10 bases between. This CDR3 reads CASSYEGGHTEAFF. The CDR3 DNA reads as TGTGCCAGCAGTTACGAGGGAGGACACACTGAAGCTTTCTTT.

The CDR3 loop is CATSTGKGQPQHF. In nucleotides, the CDR3 is TGTGCCACCTCGACAGGGAAGGGTCAGCCCCAGCATTTT. The chain couples TRBV27 to TRBJ1-5, with TRBD1 matching over 7 bases. The germline CDR1 and CDR2 sequences are MNHEY and SMNVEV (reference sequence). The CDR3 is made up of 13 amino acids. V gave up 10 bases and J gave up 6 bases; unmatched junction bases: 9.

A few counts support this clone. CDR3 sequence: CATSGPGTGETTPSNEQFF. The DNA of the CDR3 is TGTGCCACCAGCGGTCCCGGGACAGGGGAAACGACCCCCAGCAATGAGCAGTTCTTC. The V gene is TRBV15, the J gene TRBJ2-1; 10 bases are a match to TRBD1. This CDR3 is built from 19 residues. The V gene end was trimmed by 5 bases and the J gene end by 6 bases; junction bases not matched to a gene: 19. Germline assignment: CDR1 LNHNV and CDR2 YYDKDF (reference sequence).